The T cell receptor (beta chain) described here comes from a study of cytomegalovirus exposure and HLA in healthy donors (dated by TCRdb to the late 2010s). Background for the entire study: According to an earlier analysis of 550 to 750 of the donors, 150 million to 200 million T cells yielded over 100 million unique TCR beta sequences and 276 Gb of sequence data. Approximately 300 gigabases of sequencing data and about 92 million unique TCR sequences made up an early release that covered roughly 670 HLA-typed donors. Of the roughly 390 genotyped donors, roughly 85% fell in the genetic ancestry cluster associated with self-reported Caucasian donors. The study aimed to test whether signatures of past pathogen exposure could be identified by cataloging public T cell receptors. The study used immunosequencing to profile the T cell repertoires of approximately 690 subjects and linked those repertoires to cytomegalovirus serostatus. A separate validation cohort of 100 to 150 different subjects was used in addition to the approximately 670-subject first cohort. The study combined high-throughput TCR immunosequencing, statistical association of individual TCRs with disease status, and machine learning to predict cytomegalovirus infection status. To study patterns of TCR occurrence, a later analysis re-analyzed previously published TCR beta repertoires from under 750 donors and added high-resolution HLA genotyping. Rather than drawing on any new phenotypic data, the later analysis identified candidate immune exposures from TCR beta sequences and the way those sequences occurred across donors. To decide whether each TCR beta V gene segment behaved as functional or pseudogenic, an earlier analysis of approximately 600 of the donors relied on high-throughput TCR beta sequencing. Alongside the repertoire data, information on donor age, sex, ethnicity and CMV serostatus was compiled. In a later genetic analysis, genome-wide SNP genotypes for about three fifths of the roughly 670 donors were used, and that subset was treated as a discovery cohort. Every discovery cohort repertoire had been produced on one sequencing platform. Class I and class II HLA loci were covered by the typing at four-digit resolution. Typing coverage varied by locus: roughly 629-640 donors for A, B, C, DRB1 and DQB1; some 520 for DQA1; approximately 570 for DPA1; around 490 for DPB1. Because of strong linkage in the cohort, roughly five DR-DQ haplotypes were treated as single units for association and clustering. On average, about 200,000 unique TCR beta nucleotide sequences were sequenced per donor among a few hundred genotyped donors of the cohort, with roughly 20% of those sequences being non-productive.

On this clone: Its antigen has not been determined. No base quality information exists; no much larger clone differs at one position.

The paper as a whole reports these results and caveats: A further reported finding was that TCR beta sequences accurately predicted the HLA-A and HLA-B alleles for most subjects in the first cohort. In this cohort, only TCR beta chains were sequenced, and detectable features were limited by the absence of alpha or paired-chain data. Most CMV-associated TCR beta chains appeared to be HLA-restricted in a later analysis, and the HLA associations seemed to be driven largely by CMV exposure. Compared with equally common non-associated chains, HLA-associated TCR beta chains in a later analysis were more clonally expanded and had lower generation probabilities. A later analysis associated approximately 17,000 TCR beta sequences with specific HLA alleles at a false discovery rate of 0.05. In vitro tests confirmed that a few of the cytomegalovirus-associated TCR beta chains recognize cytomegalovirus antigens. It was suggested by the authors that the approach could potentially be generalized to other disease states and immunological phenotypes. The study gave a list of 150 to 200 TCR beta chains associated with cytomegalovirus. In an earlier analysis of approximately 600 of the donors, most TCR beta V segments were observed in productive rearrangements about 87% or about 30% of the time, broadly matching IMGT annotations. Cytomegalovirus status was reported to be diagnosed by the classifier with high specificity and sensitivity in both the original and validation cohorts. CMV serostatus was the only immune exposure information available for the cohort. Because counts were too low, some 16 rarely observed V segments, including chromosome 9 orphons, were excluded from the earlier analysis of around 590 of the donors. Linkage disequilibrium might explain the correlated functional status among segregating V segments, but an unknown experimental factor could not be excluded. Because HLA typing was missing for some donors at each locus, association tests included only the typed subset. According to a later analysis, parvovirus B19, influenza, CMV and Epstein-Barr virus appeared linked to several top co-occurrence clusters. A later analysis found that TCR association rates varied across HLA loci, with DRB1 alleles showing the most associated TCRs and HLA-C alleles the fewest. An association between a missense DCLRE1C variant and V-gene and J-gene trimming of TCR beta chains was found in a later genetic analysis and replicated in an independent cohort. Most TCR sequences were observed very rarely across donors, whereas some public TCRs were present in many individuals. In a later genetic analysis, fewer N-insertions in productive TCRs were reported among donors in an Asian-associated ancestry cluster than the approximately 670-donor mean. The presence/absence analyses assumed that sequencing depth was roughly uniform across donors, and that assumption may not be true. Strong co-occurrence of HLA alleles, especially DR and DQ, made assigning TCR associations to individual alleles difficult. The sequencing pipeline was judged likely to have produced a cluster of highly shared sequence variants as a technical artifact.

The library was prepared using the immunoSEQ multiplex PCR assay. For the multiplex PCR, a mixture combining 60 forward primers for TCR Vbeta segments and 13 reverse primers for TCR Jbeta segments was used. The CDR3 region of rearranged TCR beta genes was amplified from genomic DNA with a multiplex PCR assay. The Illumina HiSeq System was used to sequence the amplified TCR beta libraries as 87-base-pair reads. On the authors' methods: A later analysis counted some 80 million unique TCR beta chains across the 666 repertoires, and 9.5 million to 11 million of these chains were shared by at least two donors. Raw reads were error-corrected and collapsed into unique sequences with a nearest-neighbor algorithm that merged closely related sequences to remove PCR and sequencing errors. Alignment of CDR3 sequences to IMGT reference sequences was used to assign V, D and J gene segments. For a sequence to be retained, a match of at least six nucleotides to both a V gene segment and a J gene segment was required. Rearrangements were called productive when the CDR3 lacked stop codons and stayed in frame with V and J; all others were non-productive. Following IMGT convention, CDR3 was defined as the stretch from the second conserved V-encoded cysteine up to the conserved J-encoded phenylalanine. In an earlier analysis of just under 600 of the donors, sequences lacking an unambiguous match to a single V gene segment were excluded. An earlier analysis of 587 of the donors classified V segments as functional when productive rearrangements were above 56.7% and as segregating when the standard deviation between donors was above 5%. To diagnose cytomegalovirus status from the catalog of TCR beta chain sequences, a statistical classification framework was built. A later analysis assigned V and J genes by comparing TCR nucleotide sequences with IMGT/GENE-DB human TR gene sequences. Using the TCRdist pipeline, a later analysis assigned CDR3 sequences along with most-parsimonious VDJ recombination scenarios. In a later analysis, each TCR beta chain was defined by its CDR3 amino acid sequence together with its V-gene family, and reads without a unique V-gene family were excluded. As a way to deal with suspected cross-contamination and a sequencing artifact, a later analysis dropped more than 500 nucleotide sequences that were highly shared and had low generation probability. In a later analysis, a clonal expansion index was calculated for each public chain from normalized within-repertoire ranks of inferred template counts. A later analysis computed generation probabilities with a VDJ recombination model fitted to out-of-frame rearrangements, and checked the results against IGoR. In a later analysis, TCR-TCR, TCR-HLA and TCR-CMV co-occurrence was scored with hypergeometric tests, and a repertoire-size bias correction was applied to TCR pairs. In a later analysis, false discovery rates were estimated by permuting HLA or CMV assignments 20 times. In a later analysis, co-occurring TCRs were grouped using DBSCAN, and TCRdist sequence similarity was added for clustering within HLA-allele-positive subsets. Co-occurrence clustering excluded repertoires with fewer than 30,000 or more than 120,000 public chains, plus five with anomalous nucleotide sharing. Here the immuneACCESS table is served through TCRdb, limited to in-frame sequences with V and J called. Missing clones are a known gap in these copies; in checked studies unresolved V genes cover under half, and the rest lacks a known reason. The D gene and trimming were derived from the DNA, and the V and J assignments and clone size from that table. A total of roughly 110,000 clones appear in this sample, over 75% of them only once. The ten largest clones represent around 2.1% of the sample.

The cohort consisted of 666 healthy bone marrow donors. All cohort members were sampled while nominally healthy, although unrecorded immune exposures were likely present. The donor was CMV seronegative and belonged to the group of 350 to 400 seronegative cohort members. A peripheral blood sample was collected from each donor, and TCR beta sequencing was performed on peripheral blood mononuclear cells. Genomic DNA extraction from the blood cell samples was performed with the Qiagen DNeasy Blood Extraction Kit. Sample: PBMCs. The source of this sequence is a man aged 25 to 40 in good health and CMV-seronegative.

The CDR3 protein is CASRATGAGTEAFF. The DNA is as follows: TGTGCCAGCAGAGCGACAGGGGCGGGCACTGAAGCTTTCTTT. The receptor chain draws on TRBV6-1 and TRBJ1-1; 8 central bases correspond to TRBD1. Including cysteine and phenylalanine, the CDR3 has 14 amino acids. The entry retains the CDR3 DNA only, 42 bases that are in frame from base 1. For this chain, trimming is 6 bases at the V end and 4 bases at the J end, and the number of junction bases without a gene match is 7. Taken from the germline V gene, the CDR1 and CDR2 loops are MNHNS and SASEGT.